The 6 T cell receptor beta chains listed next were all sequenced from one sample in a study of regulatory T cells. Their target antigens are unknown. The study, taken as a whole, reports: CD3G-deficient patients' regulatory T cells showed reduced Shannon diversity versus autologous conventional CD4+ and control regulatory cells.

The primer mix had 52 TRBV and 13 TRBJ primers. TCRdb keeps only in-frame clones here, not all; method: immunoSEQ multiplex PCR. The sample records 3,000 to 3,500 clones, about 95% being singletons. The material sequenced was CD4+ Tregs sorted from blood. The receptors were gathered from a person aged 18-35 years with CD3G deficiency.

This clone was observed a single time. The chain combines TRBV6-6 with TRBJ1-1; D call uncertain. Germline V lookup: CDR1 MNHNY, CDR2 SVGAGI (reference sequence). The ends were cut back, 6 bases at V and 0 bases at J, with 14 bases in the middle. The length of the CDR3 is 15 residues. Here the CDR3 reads CASSRGQAMNTEAFF. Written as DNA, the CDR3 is TGTGCCAGCAGCCGAGGTCAGGCGATGAACACTGAAGCTTTCTTT.

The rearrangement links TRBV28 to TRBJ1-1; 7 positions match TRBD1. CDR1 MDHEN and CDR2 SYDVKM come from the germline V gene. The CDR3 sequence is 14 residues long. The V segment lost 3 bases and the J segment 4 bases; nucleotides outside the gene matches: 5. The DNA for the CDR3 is TGTGCCAGCAGTTTCTCCTACAGGGGCACTGAAGCTTTCTTT. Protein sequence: CASSFSYRGTEAFF.

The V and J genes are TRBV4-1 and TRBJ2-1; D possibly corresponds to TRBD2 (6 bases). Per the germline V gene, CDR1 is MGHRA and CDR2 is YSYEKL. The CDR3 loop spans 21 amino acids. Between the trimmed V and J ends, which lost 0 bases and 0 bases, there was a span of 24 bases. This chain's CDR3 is CASSQEKTGAATPSSYNEQFF. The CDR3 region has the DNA TGCGCCAGCAGCCAAGAGAAGACGGGAGCCGCTACCCCCAGCTCCTACAATGAGCAGTTCTTC.

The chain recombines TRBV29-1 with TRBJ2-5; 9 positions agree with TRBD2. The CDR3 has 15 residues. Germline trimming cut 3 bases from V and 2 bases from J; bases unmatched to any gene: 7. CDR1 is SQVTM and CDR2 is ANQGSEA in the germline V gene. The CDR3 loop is CSVEELAGPQETQYF. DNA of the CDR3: TGCAGCGTTGAGGAGCTAGCGGGGCCACAAGAGACCCAGTACTTC.

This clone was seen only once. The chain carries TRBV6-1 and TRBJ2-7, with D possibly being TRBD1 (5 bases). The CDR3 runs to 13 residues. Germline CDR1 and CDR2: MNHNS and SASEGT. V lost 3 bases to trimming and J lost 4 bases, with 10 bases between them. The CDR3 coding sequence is TGTGCCAGCAGTGATCAGGGTCGTTACGAGCAGTACTTC. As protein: CASSDQGRYEQYF.

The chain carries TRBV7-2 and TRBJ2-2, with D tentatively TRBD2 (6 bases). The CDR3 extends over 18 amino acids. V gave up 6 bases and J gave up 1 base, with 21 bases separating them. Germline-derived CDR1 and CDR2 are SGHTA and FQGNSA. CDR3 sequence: CASSPRVLGGKNTGELFF. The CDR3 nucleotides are TGTGCCAGCAGTCCAAGGGTCCTGGGCGGGAAGAACACCGGGGAGCTGTTTTTT. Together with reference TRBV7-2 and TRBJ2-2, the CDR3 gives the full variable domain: GAGVSQSPSNKVTEKGKDVELRCDPISGHTALYWYRQSLGQGLEFLIYFQGNSAPDKSGLPSDRFSAERTGGSVSTLTIQRTQQEDSAVYLCASSPRVLGGKNTGELFFGEGSRLTVL.